Shown below are 10 T cell receptor beta chains from a single sample sequenced in a study of cytomegalovirus exposure and HLA in healthy donors. Vbeta (60) and Jbeta (13) primers were used in the PCR. Using immunoSEQ multiplex PCR, the repertoire was profiled, and TCRdb retains in-frame clones only, with some absent. The profile shows some 220,000 clones, about 80% of them singletons. Sequencing was done on a sample of PBMCs. These receptors originate from a woman between 35 and 50 years old in good health and CMV-seronegative.

This chain links TRBV6-1 with TRBJ1-6, with D hard to call. Germline V gene data show CDR1 as MNHNS and CDR2 as SASEGT. The CDR3 length is 12 residues. The V end lost 7 bases, the J end lost 11 bases, and 12 bases lay between the germline ends. The CDR3 loop reads CASNMALTPLHF. In DNA form, the CDR3 reads TGTGCCAGCAATATGGCTTTGACACCCCTCCACTTT.

The chain's CDR3 is CASRLTSGDSGELFF. DNA for the CDR3: TGTGCCAGCAGGTTGACTAGCGGGGATTCCGGGGAGCTGTTTTTT. The genes are TRBV5-4 and TRBJ2-2; 11 nucleotides agree with TRBD2. This CDR3 spans 15 amino acids. The V and J ends lost 5 bases and 6 bases, in that order; junction bases with no gene match: 6. Germline CDR1 and CDR2: SGHNT and YYREEE (reference sequence).

The chain has TRBV19 and TRBJ2-7; 10 bases are a match to TRBD1. Germline loops: CDR1 LNHDA, CDR2 SQIVND (reference sequence). The CDR3 spans 15 residues. V gave up 5 bases and J gave up 6 bases; unmatched junction bases: 10. The CDR3 loop is CASSDDRGLIREQYF. The CDR3 DNA reads as TGTGCCAGTAGTGACGACAGGGGGCTAATTCGCGAGCAGTACTTC.

The J gene is TRBJ1-6, the V gene TRBV28, with D possibly matching TRBD1 (6 bases). Germline CDR1 MDHEN, CDR2 SYDVKM. V was trimmed by 6 bases and J by 4 bases, leaving 10 bases between them. The CDR3 is 14 amino acids. DNA for the CDR3: TGTGCCAGCAGGGGTGGACAGTATAATTCACCCCTCCACTTT. Protein sequence: CASRGGQYNSPLHF. Drawing the rest from reference TRBV28 and TRBJ1-6, the complete variable domain is DVKVTQSSRYLVKRTGEKVFLECVQDMDHENMFWYRQDPGLGLRLIYFSYDVKMKEKGDIPEGYSVSREKKERFSLILESASTNQTSMYLCASRGGQYNSPLHFGNGTRLTVT.

V and J are TRBV5-4 and TRBJ2-5; TRBD2 is a possible D gene (6 bases). The V and J ends lost 3 bases and 4 bases respectively, with 16 bases between them. This CDR3 spans 15 amino acids. CDR1 and CDR2 (germline): SGHNT, YYREEE (reference sequence). The CDR3 sequence: CASSSLGWDLETQYF. The CDR3 DNA is TGTGCCAGCAGCTCCCTGGGCTGGGACTTAGAGACCCAGTACTTC.

This chain joins TRBV5-1 and TRBJ1-1; D is unclear. V lost 3 bases and J lost 7, with 13 bases in between. The CDR3 is 13 amino acids. The V gene's germline CDR1 is SGHRS and CDR2 YFSETQ. The CDR3 DNA is TGCGCCAGCAGCTATGGGCCGACGGATGAAGCTTTCTTT. Amino acid sequence: CASSYGPTDEAFF.

The gene calls are TRBV29-1 and TRBJ2-5, with D perhaps matching TRBD2 (6 bases). V lost 4 bases to trimming and J lost 3 bases, with 12 bases between them. The CDR3 totals 13 residues. Germline V gives CDR1 SQVTM, CDR2 ANQGSEA. For the CDR3, the DNA is TGCAGCGTTGGATTAGCGGTAAAAGAGACCCAGTACTTC. Translated, it gives CSVGLAVKETQYF.

The chain is built from TRBV10-1 and TRBJ2-1; 11 bases map to TRBD1. Germline values: CDR1 WNHNN, CDR2 SYGVQD (reference sequence). V was pared by 6 bases and J by 7 bases, with 2 bases of the junction left unmatched. CDR3 length equals 13 residues. In DNA, the CDR3 is TGCGCCAGCAGGGGACAGGGGGAGAATGAGCAGTTCTTC. This encodes CASRGQGENEQFF.

The chain couples TRBV7-6 to TRBJ2-1; 7 bases align to TRBD2. The ends lost 3 bases at V and 8 bases at J; junction bases unmatched: 4. Looked up from germline, CDR1 is SGHVS and CDR2 is FNYEAQ. The CDR3 runs 13 residues. Written as DNA, the CDR3 is TGTGCCAGCAGCTTGCCGCTAGCGGATGAGCAGTTCTTC. It translates to CASSLPLADEQFF.

V gene TRBV5-6 combines with J gene TRBJ1-1; 9 bases agree with TRBD1. Per the germline V gene, CDR1 is SGHDT and CDR2 is YYEEEE. The length of the CDR3 is 15 residues. The trim removed 5 bases at V and 3 bases at J, leaving 8 bases unmatched. The CDR3 region is CASRVRRTGDTEAFF. The CDR3 DNA is TGTGCCAGCAGGGTTCGGAGGACAGGGGACACTGAAGCTTTCTTT.